Listed here are 30 T cell receptor beta chains from one sample, sequenced in a study of T-cell reconstitution after alpha-beta-depleted transplantation in children (dated by TCRdb to 2016 to 2017). Library preparation used PCR. Instrument used: Illumina HiSeq 2500. Molecular barcoding was employed in the preparation of TCR libraries, with unique molecular identifiers being used to normalize TCRbeta repertoire quantification. The public reads were quality trimmed at Q25 with fastp and then assembled into clones with MiXCR by TCRdb, keeping productive beta chains. Entries that share a CDR3 protein sequence are merged under the most common genes and DNA. The sample includes about 240,000 distinct CDR3 sequences, with about 23% observed a single time. Of the sample, 2% to 3% is held by the ten largest clones. The meaning of the sample's treatment or condition label: allogeneic hematopoietic cell transplantation with graft depleted of TCRalphabeta T cells and CD19 B cells.

This specimen consisted of PBMCs, obtained before TCRalphabeta/CD19-depleted stem cell transplant. The receptors stem from a girl aged 2-15 years with Fanconi anemia, due to receive a stem cell transplant.

The table lists this clonotype with many counts. The rearrangement links TRBV12-3 or TRBV12-4 to TRBJ2-3; perhaps TRBD1 as D (6 bases). Trimming left V 4 bases short and J 8 bases short, with 13 bases between. This CDR3 spans 13 amino acids. CDR3 in DNA: TGTGCCAGCAGTTGGGCCCAAGGGGGTACGCAGTATTTT. Its protein is CASSWAQGGTQYF.

Many counts were recorded for this clonotype. The V gene is TRBV19, the J gene TRBJ2-6; D unclear. Looked up from germline, CDR1 is LNHDA and CDR2 is SQIVND (reference sequence). This CDR3 contains 15 residues. The V end was cut by 5 bases, the J end by 0 bases, with 8 bases between. CDR3: CASSLTPSGANVLTF. CDR3 coding DNA: TGTGCCAGTAGTCTAACCCCCTCTGGGGCCAACGTCCTGACTTTC.

This clonotype was observed a handful of times. The rearrangement links TRBV6-6 to TRBJ2-7; no firm D call. Germline V lookup: CDR1 MNHNY, CDR2 SVGAGI (reference sequence). Trimming stripped 0 bases from V and 6 bases from J, with 9 bases between. CDR3 length: 13 amino acids. The CDR3 loop is CASSYSMKGEQYF. The DNA for the CDR3 is TGTGCCAGCAGTTACTCTATGAAGGGCGAGCAGTACTTC.

This clonotype turned up a few times. V and J are TRBV20-1 and TRBJ2-1; no definite D call. Germline V CDR1 and CDR2: DFQATT, SNEGSKA (reference sequence). The CDR3 sequence is 13 residues long. Trimming took off 7 bases at V and 3 bases at J, with 13 bases between the two ends. CDR3 protein: CSVVYGNYNEQFF. CDR3 nucleotide sequence: TGCAGTGTTGTCTATGGGAACTACAATGAGCAGTTCTTC.

This chain connects TRBV7-9 to TRBJ2-1, with D unresolved. V was trimmed by 2 bases and J by 2 bases, leaving 13 bases between them. The CDR3 extends over 16 amino acids. Germline V CDR1 and CDR2: SEHNR, FQNEAQ (reference sequence). CDR3 sequence reads: CASSLSTAPPYNEQFF. For the CDR3, the DNA is TGTGCCAGCAGCTTATCGACCGCACCTCCCTACAATGAGCAGTTCTTC.

This clonotype showed up many times. This chain links TRBV12-3 or TRBV12-4 with TRBJ2-5, with 7 bases aligning to TRBD1. V lost 2 bases, J lost 3 bases, and 9 bases stayed unmatched. The CDR3 contains 16 residues. CDR3 region: CASSLPWDRIEETQYF. The CDR3 DNA sequence: TGTGCCAGCAGTTTACCCTGGGACAGAATCGAAGAGACCCAGTACTTC.

This clonotype occurred a few times. The J gene is TRBJ2-3, the V gene TRBV20-1; 11 nucleotides agree with TRBD2. Germline V gene sequence: CDR1 DFQATT, CDR2 SNEGSKA (reference sequence). This CDR3 is 18 amino acids long. J lost 4 bases, V lost 4 bases, and 16 bases had no gene match. The CDR3 DNA is TGCAGTGCTACGAACCCTCAGATAGCGGGAGGGGGTGCAGATACGCAGTATTTT. It specifies CSATNPQIAGGGADTQYF.

In its sample, this clonotype was seen many times. V is TRBV29-1 and J is TRBJ2-1; the D is unclear. Germline assignment: CDR1 SQVTM and CDR2 ANQGSEA. CDR3 length: 13 residues. Trimming removed 4 bases at V and 1 base at J, with 8 bases between. The CDR3 sequence is CSVVGYSYNEQFF. The CDR3 DNA sequence: TGCAGCGTTGTAGGGTATTCCTACAATGAGCAGTTCTTC.

This clonotype has a count of ten or more. The CDR3 loop reads CASSQDRLAGGTDTQYF. As DNA, the CDR3 is TGTGCCAGCAGCCAAGATCGGCTAGCGGGGGGAACAGATACGCAGTATTTT. The rearrangement joins TRBV4-2 to TRBJ2-3; 11 bases match TRBD2. After removal of 0 bases from V and 3 bases from J, the junction contained 5 bases not matched to a gene. This CDR3 is built from 17 residues. Germline V gene data show CDR1 as LGHNA and CDR2 as YNFKEQ.

The chain is built from TRBV29-1 and TRBJ2-7, with D possibly being TRBD1 (6 bases). The germline V gene encodes CDR1 SQVTM and CDR2 ANQGSEA. The CDR3 runs to 12 residues. V was shortened by 1 base and J by 3 bases, with 7 bases between the two germline ends. The CDR3 loop reads CSVEVGGYEQYF. CDR3 nucleotide sequence: TGCAGCGTTGAAGTAGGGGGCTACGAGCAGTACTTC.

This chain joins TRBV20-1 and TRBJ2-1; D unresolved. The V end was cut by 3 bases, the J end by 7 bases, with 13 bases between. Germline loops: CDR1 DFQATT, CDR2 SNEGSKA (reference sequence). The CDR3 extends over 13 amino acids. Written as DNA, the CDR3 is TGCAGTGCTAGTTCAGTGTATTTAAATGAGCAGTTCTTC. Amino acids: CSASSVYLNEQFF.

The table lists this clonotype with many counts. The rearrangement links TRBV20-1 to TRBJ2-7; D may be TRBD2 (6 bases). Trimming left V 0 bases short and J 3 bases short, with 12 bases between. This CDR3 is 14 amino acids long. In germline, CDR1 is DFQATT, CDR2 SNEGSKA (reference sequence). As DNA, the CDR3 is TGCAGTGCTAGAGATCCCCGGGGGAGCTACGAGCAGTACTTC. Translating gives CSARDPRGSYEQYF.

This clonotype was seen more than once but under ten times. The rearrangement uses TRBV7-7 and TRBJ2-2, with 7 bases aligning to TRBD1. The CDR3 is made up of 17 amino acids. Germline CDR1 reads SSHAT; CDR2 reads FNYEAQ (reference sequence). The V gene end was trimmed by 5 bases and the J gene end by 1 base; junction bases not matched to a gene: 10. The chain's CDR3 is CASSPIQGILNTGELFF. For the CDR3, the DNA is TGTGCCAGCAGCCCTATACAGGGGATCCTGAACACCGGGGAGCTGTTTTTT. Looking up the rest from reference TRBV7-7 and TRBJ2-2 gives the full variable domain: GAGVSQSPRYKVTKRGQDVTLRCDPISSHATLYWYQQALGQGPEFLTYFNYEAQPDKSGLPSDRFSAERPEGSISTLTIQRTEQRDSAMYRCASSPIQGILNTGELFFGEGSRLTVL.

This clonotype was seen a handful of times. This CDR3 reads CASSLAAGGGNTQYF. The CDR3 bases are TGTGCCAGCAGCTTAGCGGCGGGGGGCGGAAATACGCAGTATTTT. This chain joins TRBV7-2 and TRBJ2-3; 8 bases line up with TRBD2. Germline V gene lookup returns CDR1 SGHTA and CDR2 FQGNSA. V trimming: 0 bases; J trimming: 7 bases; junction bases outside the gene matches: 6. This CDR3 contains 15 residues.

This clonotype was counted only a few times. The genes are TRBV7-2 and TRBJ2-1; D unclear. The germline V gene encodes CDR1 SGHTA and CDR2 FQGNSA. The V end was cut by 1 base, the J end by 10 bases, with 11 bases between. CDR3 length: 13 residues. CDR3 residues: CASSLVSPLEQFF. The CDR3 DNA reads as TGTGCCAGCAGCTTAGTGTCCCCTCTCGAGCAGTTCTTC.

This clonotype was seen repeatedly, ten times or more. The chain combines TRBV29-1 with TRBJ2-3; no firm D call. V was trimmed by 7 bases and J by 0 bases, leaving 23 bases between them. The CDR3 length is 17 residues. CDR1 is SQVTM and CDR2 is ANQGSEA in the germline V gene. For the CDR3, the DNA is TGCAGCGCCGGAGCGCGACTTCGAGCGCGTAGCACAGATACGCAGTATTTT. This sequence encodes CSAGARLRARSTDTQYF.

This chain uses TRBV28 with TRBJ2-3, with 10 nucleotides matching TRBD2. CDR1 MDHEN and CDR2 SYDVKM come from the germline V gene. This CDR3 has 16 amino acids. The V segment lost 7 bases and the J segment 0 bases; nucleotides outside the gene matches: 7. The CDR3 nucleotides are TGTGCCAGCATGGTAGCGGGGGGCTCGAGCACAGATACGCAGTATTTT. Encoded protein: CASMVAGGSSTDTQYF.

Ten or more counts support this clonotype. V usage is TRBV20-1 and J usage is TRBJ2-2, with TRBD2 as a possible D gene (6 bases). V dropped 5 bases and J dropped 1 base, with 11 bases sitting between them. CDR1 and CDR2 (germline): DFQATT, SNEGSKA (reference sequence). The CDR3 covers 14 residues. In DNA form, the CDR3 reads TGCAGTGCTCTCGGGACTCTGAACACCGGGGAGCTGTTTTTT. Translation: CSALGTLNTGELFF.

This clonotype was picked up many times. The chain couples TRBV20-1 to TRBJ2-1; 7 nucleotides match TRBD2. CDR3 size: 19 residues. V lost 0 bases, J lost 8 bases, and 22 bases stayed unmatched. Germline CDR1 DFQATT, CDR2 SNEGSKA (reference sequence). The CDR3 sequence is CSARELSSGENIHHYEQFF. CDR3 DNA sequence: TGCAGTGCTAGAGAGTTGTCTAGCGGTGAGAATATACATCATTATGAGCAGTTCTTC.

This clonotype was seen at least ten times. V is TRBV20-1 and J is TRBJ2-7; TRBD2 matches 12 bases. The V gene's germline CDR1 is DFQATT and CDR2 SNEGSKA (reference sequence). The CDR3 loop spans 15 amino acids. The J segment lost 0 bases and the V segment lost 6 bases, leaving 6 bases of the junction unmatched. CDR3: CSAPTSGGFSYEQYF. Written as DNA, the CDR3 is TGCAGTGCCCCGACTAGCGGGGGCTTCTCCTACGAGCAGTACTTC.

This clonotype was picked up many times. This chain joins TRBV20-1 and TRBJ2-1; 13 bases are shared with TRBD2. This CDR3 is 16 amino acids long. V was pared by 2 bases and J by 6 bases, with 7 bases of the junction left unmatched. Looked up from germline, CDR1 is DFQATT and CDR2 is SNEGSKA (reference sequence). DNA for the CDR3: TGCAGTGCTAGAAGCCGACTAGCGGGAGGAATCAATGAGCAGTTCTTC. It translates to CSARSRLAGGINEQFF.

As to this clonotype: Germline is not matched at one junction end, which may reflect a read error. This sequence joins TRBV20-1 and TRBJ2-7, with 7 bases identical to TRBD1. In germline, CDR1 is DFQATT, CDR2 SNEGSKA (reference sequence). The CDR3 is made up of 15 amino acids. CDR3 protein: CSARVSGQVSYEQYF. CDR3 DNA: TGCAGTGCCAGAGTCTCCGGACAGGTGTCCTACGAGCAGTACTTC.

This sequence joins TRBV9 and TRBJ2-1, with 10 bases matching TRBD2. The trim removed 2 bases at V and 4 bases at J, leaving 6 bases unmatched. This CDR3 spans 16 amino acids. Germline V lookup: CDR1 SGDLS, CDR2 YYNGEE. This CDR3 is CASSVGVAGGYNEQFF. In nucleotides, the CDR3 is TGTGCCAGCAGCGTCGGAGTAGCGGGGGGATACAATGAGCAGTTCTTC.

This clonotype was seen only once. The genes are TRBV23-1 and TRBJ2-4; D is unclear. TRBV23-1 is an ORF; its function is uncertain. Deletions cut 3 bases from V and 0 bases from J, with 18 bases between. The CDR3 runs to 18 residues. The CDR3 DNA reads as TGCGCCAGCAGTCATGTGATTGTCGTGGTAATAGCCAAAAACATTCAGTACTTC. As protein: CASSHVIVVVIAKNIQYF.

This clonotype was seen ten or more times. This chain uses TRBV12-3 or TRBV12-4 with TRBJ2-2; TRBD2 is a possible D gene (5 bases). The ends were cut back, 0 bases at V and 5 bases at J, with 7 bases in the middle. The CDR3 sequence is 14 residues long. The CDR3 loop is CASSLAAGTGELFF. The CDR3 bases are TGTGCCAGCAGTTTAGCTGCGGGTACCGGGGAGCTGTTTTTT.

This clonotype was recorded a few times. V is TRBV7-2 and J is TRBJ2-2; D is ambiguous. CDR3 length: 15 amino acids. The V and J ends lost 3 bases and 0 bases respectively, with 8 bases between them. CDR1 and CDR2 (germline): SGHTA, FQGNSA. CDR3 residues: CASSLFGSNTGELFF. The CDR3 region has the DNA TGTGCCAGCAGCTTGTTCGGCTCGAACACCGGGGAGCTGTTTTTT.

This clonotype was recorded at least ten times. The gene calls are TRBV12-5 and TRBJ2-3, with TRBD1 matching 7 bases. The CDR3 runs to 17 residues. Germline CDR1 is LGHNT and CDR2 is FRNRAP. V lost 1 base and J lost 2; bases outside the gene matches: 9. DNA for the CDR3: TGTGCTAGTGGTTTGGGTCGACAGGGCCTTACCACAGATACGCAGTATTTT. This encodes CASGLGRQGLTTDTQYF.

This clonotype showed up just a few times. The chain has TRBV5-1 and TRBJ2-5, with D hard to call. Germline CDR1 reads SGHRS; CDR2 reads YFSETQ. This CDR3 has 14 residues. V dropped 1 base and J dropped 4 bases, with 11 bases sitting between them. The CDR3 DNA reads as TGCGCCAGCAGCTTGATGTCGATTCGAGAGACCCAGTACTTC. It translates to CASSLMSIRETQYF.

This clonotype has only one observation. The chain joins TRBV6-2 or TRBV6-3 to TRBJ2-3, with TRBD2 as a possible D gene (5 bases). The CDR3 runs to 14 residues. V lost 3 bases to trimming and J lost 7 bases, with 14 bases between them. Germline V gene sequence: CDR1 MNHEY, CDR2 SVGEGT. CDR3 amino acids: CASSYAGRRNTQYF. The CDR3 DNA follows: TGTGCCAGCAGTTATGCGGGTCGTAGGAATACGCAGTATTTT.

The V call is TRBV28, the J call TRBJ2-7; 8 positions match TRBD1. The CDR3 is made up of 14 amino acids. CDR1 and CDR2 from the germline V gene are MDHEN and SYDVKM. V shed 9 bases and J 0 bases; nucleotides not matched to a gene: 7. The CDR3 DNA follows: TGTGCCAGTGACAGGGGCGCAGGCTCCTACGAGCAGTACTTC. It codes for CASDRGAGSYEQYF.